This is a list of T cell receptor beta chains from one sample in a study of response to subunit inactivated influenza vaccine. One entry per CDR3 protein results from TCRdb running MiXCR on the RT-PCR reads. This table has 200,000 to 300,000 distinct CDR3 sequences, 12% appearing once. Sequences were derived from non-naive T cells sorted from PBMCs, sampled less than 15 days before vaccination. The receptors come from a man aged 45-65 years who received an inactivated influenza vaccine. CDR3s include the opening cysteine and the closing phenylalanine or tryptophan. Fields, in order: CDR3 protein, CDR3 DNA, clone size, D gene, J gene, V gene. The D gene is left open where the match is weak. Where a row states a size, it is once, few, many or the class of an expanded clone; other rows omit it.

CDR3aa: CASSLSLQGGYNEQFF
CDR3nt: TGCGCCAGCAGCTTGTCATTACAGGGGGGGTACAATGAGCAGTTCTTC
abundance: NA
d_gene: NA
j_gene: TRBJ2-1
v_gene: TRBV5-1

CDR3aa: CASSPAGQAYGYTF
CDR3nt: TGTGCCAGCAGCCCCGCCGGACAGGCCTATGGCTACACCTTC
abundance: NA
d_gene: TRBD1
j_gene: TRBJ1-2
v_gene: TRBV7-3

CDR3aa: CASSLAPLDRGQETQYF
CDR3nt: TGTGCCAGCAGTTTAGCCCCCCTGGACAGGGGGCAAGAGACCCAGTACTTC
abundance: many
d_gene: TRBD1
j_gene: TRBJ2-5
v_gene: TRBV12-3/TRBV12-4

CDR3aa: CSAPQGLNTEAFF
CDR3nt: TGCAGTGCCCCACAGGGGTTGAACACTGAAGCTTTCTTT
abundance: many
d_gene: TRBD1
j_gene: TRBJ1-1
v_gene: TRBV20-1

CDR3aa: CATSGAGGNQPQHF
CDR3nt: TGTGCCACCAGCGGGGCAGGTGGTAATCAGCCCCAGCATTTT
abundance: NA
d_gene: NA
j_gene: TRBJ1-5
v_gene: TRBV15

CDR3aa: CASSDRALIGEDYGYTF
CDR3nt: TGTGCCAGCAGTGACAGGGCTTTAATTGGGGAGGACTATGGCTACACCTTC
abundance: many
d_gene: TRBD1
j_gene: TRBJ1-2
v_gene: TRBV12-3/TRBV12-4

CDR3aa: CATSRDLLAAGDTQYF
CDR3nt: TGTGCCACCAGCAGAGATTTACTAGCGGCCGGGGATACGCAGTATTTT
abundance: many
d_gene: TRBD2
j_gene: TRBJ2-3
v_gene: TRBV15

CDR3aa: CASSLGTNTDTQYF
CDR3nt: TGCGCCAGCAGCTTAGGGACTAACACAGATACGCAGTATTTT
abundance: NA
d_gene: TRBD2
j_gene: TRBJ2-3
v_gene: TRBV5-1

CDR3aa: CASSSLFSGGATGEQFF
CDR3nt: TGTGCCAGCAGTTCTCTGTTCAGCGGGGGGGCGACGGGTGAGCAGTTCTTC
abundance: few
d_gene: TRBD2
j_gene: TRBJ2-1
v_gene: TRBV28

CDR3aa: CASSLGTYANTGELFF
CDR3nt: TGTGCCAGCAGTCTGGGGACCTACGCGAACACCGGGGAGCTGTTTTTT
abundance: few
d_gene: NA
j_gene: TRBJ2-2
v_gene: TRBV27

CDR3aa: CASSYEGRSNQPQHF
CDR3nt: TGTGCCAGCAGTTATGAGGGACGTAGCAATCAGCCCCAGCATTTT
abundance: NA
d_gene: NA
j_gene: TRBJ1-5
v_gene: TRBV6-2/TRBV6-3

CDR3aa: CASTETGNSGNTIYF
CDR3nt: TGTGCCAGCACCGAGACTGGCAACTCTGGAAACACCATATATTTT
abundance: NA
d_gene: NA
j_gene: TRBJ1-3
v_gene: TRBV5-6

CDR3aa: CASSLTGQMSYEQYF
CDR3nt: TGTGCCAGCAGCCTTACGGGACAGATGTCCTACGAGCAGTACTTC
abundance: few
d_gene: TRBD1
j_gene: TRBJ2-7
v_gene: TRBV5-4

CDR3aa: CASSLHKAEETQYF
CDR3nt: TGTGCCAGCAGCTTACATAAGGCAGAAGAGACCCAGTACTTC
abundance: few
d_gene: NA
j_gene: TRBJ2-5
v_gene: TRBV7-2

CDR3aa: CSAPDIDDEQYF
CDR3nt: TGCAGTGCTCCCGACATAGACGACGAGCAGTACTTC
abundance: few
d_gene: NA
j_gene: TRBJ2-7
v_gene: TRBV20-1

CDR3aa: CSHRSGRLSGEQFF
CDR3nt: TGCAGCCACCGGAGCGGGAGGCTCTCAGGTGAGCAGTTCTTC
abundance: once
d_gene: TRBD2
j_gene: TRBJ2-1
v_gene: TRBV29-1

CDR3aa: CAISDRRGSNQPQHF
CDR3nt: TGTGCCATCAGTGATCGTAGGGGAAGCAATCAGCCCCAGCATTTT
abundance: few
d_gene: NA
j_gene: TRBJ1-5
v_gene: TRBV10-3

CDR3aa: CASRGPSGGAMDTQYF
CDR3nt: TGTGCCAGCAGGGGTCCTAGCGGGGGGGCCATGGATACGCAGTATTTT
abundance: few
d_gene: TRBD2
j_gene: TRBJ2-3
v_gene: TRBV28

CDR3aa: CSASRSAGSNEKLFF
CDR3nt: TGCAGTGCTTCCCGCAGCGCGGGGTCTAATGAAAAACTGTTTTTT
abundance: few
d_gene: NA
j_gene: TRBJ1-4
v_gene: TRBV20-1

CDR3aa: CASSSLRTGQGRGEQYF
CDR3nt: TGTGCCAGCAGTTCCCTTCGAACTGGACAGGGAAGGGGCGAGCAGTACTTC
abundance: many
d_gene: TRBD1
j_gene: TRBJ2-7
v_gene: TRBV28

CDR3aa: CSAKTGGIYNEQFF
CDR3nt: TGCAGTGCGAAGACGGGCGGGATCTACAATGAGCAGTTCTTC
abundance: few
d_gene: NA
j_gene: TRBJ2-1
v_gene: TRBV20-1

CDR3aa: CASSLGPDRNTEAFF
CDR3nt: TGTGCCAGCAGCTTAGGACCGGACCGAAACACTGAAGCTTTCTTT
abundance: NA
d_gene: NA
j_gene: TRBJ1-1
v_gene: TRBV7-6

CDR3aa: CASSDIRGTFTDTQYF
CDR3nt: TGTGCCAGCAGTGATATAAGGGGCACCTTCACAGATACGCAGTATTTT
abundance: many
d_gene: NA
j_gene: TRBJ2-3
v_gene: TRBV2

CDR3aa: CASSLYTVGTTF
CDR3nt: TGTGCCAGCAGTTTATACACCGTTGGGACCACCTTC
abundance: NA
d_gene: NA
j_gene: TRBJ1-2
v_gene: TRBV28

CDR3aa: CASSLAGTGFSNEQFF
CDR3nt: TGTGCCAGCAGCTTAGCCGGGACAGGGTTTTCCAATGAGCAGTTCTTC
abundance: many
d_gene: TRBD1
j_gene: TRBJ2-1
v_gene: TRBV11-2

CDR3aa: CASSSLTEGQPQHF
CDR3nt: TGTGCCAGCAGCTCTCTCACGGAGGGTCAGCCCCAGCATTTT
abundance: few
d_gene: NA
j_gene: TRBJ1-5
v_gene: TRBV7-9

CDR3aa: CSARGEDRYDVNYGYTF
CDR3nt: TGCAGTGCTCGAGGCGAAGACCGATACGACGTTAACTATGGCTACACCTTC
abundance: NA
d_gene: NA
j_gene: TRBJ1-2
v_gene: TRBV20-1

CDR3aa: CASSARGLNTEAFF
CDR3nt: TGTGCCAGCAGTGCTCGGGGGTTGAACACTGAAGCTTTCTTT
abundance: NA
d_gene: NA
j_gene: TRBJ1-1
v_gene: TRBV25-1

CDR3aa: CASSLRTGLRGTSGRAMPDTQYF
CDR3nt: TGTGCCAGCTCACTACGGACAGGGCTGCGGGGGACTAGCGGGAGAGCTATGCCAGATACGCAGTATTTT
abundance: NA
d_gene: TRBD2
j_gene: TRBJ2-3
v_gene: TRBV18

CDR3aa: CASSQTGNSPLHF
CDR3nt: TGTGCCAGCAGTCAGACAGGGAATTCACCCCTCCACTTT
abundance: many
d_gene: TRBD1
j_gene: TRBJ1-6
v_gene: TRBV12-3/TRBV12-4

CDR3aa: CASSSFSLRETQYF
CDR3nt: TGTGCCAGCAGTTCCTTTTCCCTACGGGAGACCCAGTACTTC
abundance: few
d_gene: NA
j_gene: TRBJ2-5
v_gene: TRBV6-2/TRBV6-3

CDR3aa: CRGLGESTDTQYF
CDR3nt: TGCAGGGGGCTCGGGGAAAGCACAGATACGCAGTATTTT
abundance: many
d_gene: NA
j_gene: TRBJ2-3
v_gene: TRBV20-1

CDR3aa: CASSDRVWDNEQFF
CDR3nt: TGTGCCAGCAGCGACAGGGTTTGGGACAATGAGCAGTTCTTC
abundance: few
d_gene: TRBD1
j_gene: TRBJ2-1
v_gene: TRBV2

CDR3aa: CASSQSGNTIYF
CDR3nt: TGTGCCAGCAGCCAATCTGGAAACACCATATATTTT
abundance: many
d_gene: NA
j_gene: TRBJ1-3
v_gene: TRBV3-1

CDR3aa: CSARDFRTGATGEQFF
CDR3nt: TGCAGTGCTAGAGATTTTCGGACAGGGGCAACGGGTGAGCAGTTCTTC
abundance: NA
d_gene: TRBD1
j_gene: TRBJ2-1
v_gene: TRBV20-1

CDR3aa: CASSYIGTYEQYF
CDR3nt: TGTGCCAGCAGTTATATCGGGACGTACGAGCAGTACTTC
abundance: NA
d_gene: NA
j_gene: TRBJ2-7
v_gene: TRBV6-2/TRBV6-3

CDR3aa: CASSIGRGTRSSYEQYF
CDR3nt: TGTGCCAGCAGCATCGGACGAGGAACTAGGAGCTCCTACGAGCAGTACTTC
abundance: NA
d_gene: NA
j_gene: TRBJ2-7
v_gene: TRBV7-2

CDR3aa: CASSGLPPQYF
CDR3nt: TGTGCCAGCAGTGGGCTGCCTCCCCAGTACTTC
abundance: many
d_gene: NA
j_gene: TRBJ2-5
v_gene: TRBV2

CDR3aa: CASSHGLTEAFF
CDR3nt: TGTGCCAGCAGCCACGGCCTCACTGAAGCTTTCTTT
abundance: many
d_gene: NA
j_gene: TRBJ1-1
v_gene: TRBV3-1

CDR3aa: CASSSRIIRDREFTDTQYF
CDR3nt: TGTGCCAGCAGCTCACGAATCATCCGGGACAGGGAGTTCACAGATACGCAGTATTTT
abundance: NA
d_gene: TRBD1
j_gene: TRBJ2-3
v_gene: TRBV28

CDR3aa: CASSGTTGGDAYYGYTF
CDR3nt: TGTGCCAGCAGCGGAACGACAGGGGGTGACGCCTACTATGGCTACACCTTC
abundance: few
d_gene: TRBD1
j_gene: TRBJ1-2
v_gene: TRBV5-6